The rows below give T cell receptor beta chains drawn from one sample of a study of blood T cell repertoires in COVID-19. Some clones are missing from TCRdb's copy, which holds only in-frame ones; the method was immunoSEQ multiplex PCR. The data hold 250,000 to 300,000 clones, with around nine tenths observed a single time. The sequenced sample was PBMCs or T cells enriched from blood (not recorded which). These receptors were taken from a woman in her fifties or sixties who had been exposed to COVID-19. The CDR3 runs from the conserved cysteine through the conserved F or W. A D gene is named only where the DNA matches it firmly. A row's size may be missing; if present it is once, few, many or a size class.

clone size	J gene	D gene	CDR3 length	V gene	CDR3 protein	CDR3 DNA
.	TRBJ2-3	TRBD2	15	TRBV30	CAWSQTSGYTDTQYF	TGTGCCTGGAGCCAGACTAGCGGCTACACAGATACGCAGTATTTT
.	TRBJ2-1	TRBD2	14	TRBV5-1	CASRLAGDYNEQFF	TGCGCCAGCCGACTAGCGGGGGATTACAATGAGCAGTTCTTC
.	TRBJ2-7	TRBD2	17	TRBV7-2	CASSQGVVRTRPYEQYF	TGTGCCAGCAGCCAAGGAGTGGTGCGGACTAGACCTTACGAGCAGTACTTC
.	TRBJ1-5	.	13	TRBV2	CASSLQGFQPQHF	TGTGCCAGCAGTTTACAGGGTTTCCAGCCCCAGCATTTT
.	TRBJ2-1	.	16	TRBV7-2	CASSSPLFRAGNEQFF	TGTGCCAGCAGCTCGCCCCTCTTCAGGGCTGGCAATGAGCAGTTCTTC
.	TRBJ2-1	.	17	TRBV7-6	CASSLPRGEVAYNEQFF	TGTGCCAGCAGCTTACCCCGCGGGGAGGTGGCCTACAATGAGCAGTTCTTC
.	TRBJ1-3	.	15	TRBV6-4	CASSDSRNSGNTIYF	TGTGCCAGCAGTGACTCGCGAAACTCTGGAAACACCATATATTTT
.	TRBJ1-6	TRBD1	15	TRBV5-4	CASSLGTGGSAPLHF	TGTGCCAGCAGCTTGGGGACAGGGGGCTCGGCACCCCTCCACTTT
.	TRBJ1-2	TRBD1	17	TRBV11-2	CASSLAIGRTGSYGYTF	TGTGCCAGCAGCTTAGCTATAGGTAGGACAGGGAGCTATGGCTACACCTTC
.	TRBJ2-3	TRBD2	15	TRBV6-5	CASRTSGGSTDTQYF	TGTGCCAGCAGGACTAGCGGGGGGAGCACAGATACGCAGTATTTT
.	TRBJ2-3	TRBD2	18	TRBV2	CASSESGGEPLRTDTQYF	TGTGCCAGCAGTGAAAGCGGGGGGGAACCACTTCGCACAGATACGCAGTATTTT
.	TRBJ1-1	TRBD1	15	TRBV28	CATLKGTGWDTEAFF	TGTGCCACTCTGAAGGGGACAGGGTGGGACACTGAAGCTTTCTTT
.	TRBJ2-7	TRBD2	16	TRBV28	CASSLFEGLASYEQYF	TGTGCCAGCAGTTTATTTGAGGGACTAGCGAGCTACGAGCAGTACTTC
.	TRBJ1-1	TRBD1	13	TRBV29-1	CSVEEGQGAEAFF	TGCAGCGTTGAAGAGGGACAGGGCGCTGAAGCTTTCTTT
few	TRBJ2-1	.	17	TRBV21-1	CASSKGVRQGGRNEQFF	TGTGCCAGCAGCAAAGGGGTGCGGCAGGGGGGCAGAAATGAGCAGTTCTTC
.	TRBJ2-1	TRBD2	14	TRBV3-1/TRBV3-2	CASSLAGGPHEQFF	TGTGCCAGCAGCCTAGCGGGGGGGCCACATGAGCAGTTCTTC
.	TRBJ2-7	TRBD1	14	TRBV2	CASRRDREYHEQYF	TGTGCCAGCAGACGGGACAGGGAATACCACGAGCAGTACTTC
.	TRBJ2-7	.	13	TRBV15	CATSTDRRGEQYF	TGTGCCACCAGCACTGACCGGAGAGGGGAGCAGTACTTC
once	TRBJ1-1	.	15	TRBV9	CASSVAGVLNTEAFF	TGTGCCAGCAGCGTAGCCGGGGTCTTGAACACTGAAGCTTTCTTT
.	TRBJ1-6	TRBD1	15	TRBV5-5	CASSLGQVSNSPLHF	TGTGCCAGCAGCCTGGGACAGGTGTCCAATTCACCCCTCCACTTT
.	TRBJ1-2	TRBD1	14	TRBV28	CASSATTGRNGYTF	TGTGCCAGCAGTGCCACGACAGGGCGGAATGGCTACACCTTC
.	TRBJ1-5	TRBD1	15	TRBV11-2	CASSFRDREVQPQHF	TGTGCCAGCAGCTTCCGGGACAGGGAGGTTCAGCCCCAGCATTTT
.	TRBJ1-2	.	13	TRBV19	CASRSTASHGYTF	TGTGCCAGTAGGTCTACCGCCTCCCATGGCTACACCTTC
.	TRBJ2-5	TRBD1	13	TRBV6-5	CASSRDRGVGEYF	TGTGCCAGCAGTAGGGACAGGGGGGTCGGCGAGTACTTC
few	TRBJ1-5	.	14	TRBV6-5	CASSYKYSNQPQHF	TGTGCCAGCAGTTACAAATATAGCAATCAGCCCCAGCATTTT
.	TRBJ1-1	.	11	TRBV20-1	CSAVPGTEAFF	TGCAGTGCAGTGCCCGGGACTGAAGCTTTCTTT
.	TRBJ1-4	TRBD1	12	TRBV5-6	CASTSGGEKLFF	TGTGCCAGCACCTCAGGGGGGGAAAAACTGTTTTTT
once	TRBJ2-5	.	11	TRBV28	CASRFGETQYF	TGTGCCAGCAGGTTCGGAGAGACCCAGTACTTC
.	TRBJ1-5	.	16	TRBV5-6	CASSLGAAWRNQPQHF	TGTGCCAGCAGCTTGGGGGCAGCTTGGCGCAATCAGCCCCAGCATTTT
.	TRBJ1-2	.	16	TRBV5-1	CASSFRGVREGYGYTF	TGCGCCAGCAGCTTTCGTGGGGTCAGGGAAGGCTATGGCTACACCTTC